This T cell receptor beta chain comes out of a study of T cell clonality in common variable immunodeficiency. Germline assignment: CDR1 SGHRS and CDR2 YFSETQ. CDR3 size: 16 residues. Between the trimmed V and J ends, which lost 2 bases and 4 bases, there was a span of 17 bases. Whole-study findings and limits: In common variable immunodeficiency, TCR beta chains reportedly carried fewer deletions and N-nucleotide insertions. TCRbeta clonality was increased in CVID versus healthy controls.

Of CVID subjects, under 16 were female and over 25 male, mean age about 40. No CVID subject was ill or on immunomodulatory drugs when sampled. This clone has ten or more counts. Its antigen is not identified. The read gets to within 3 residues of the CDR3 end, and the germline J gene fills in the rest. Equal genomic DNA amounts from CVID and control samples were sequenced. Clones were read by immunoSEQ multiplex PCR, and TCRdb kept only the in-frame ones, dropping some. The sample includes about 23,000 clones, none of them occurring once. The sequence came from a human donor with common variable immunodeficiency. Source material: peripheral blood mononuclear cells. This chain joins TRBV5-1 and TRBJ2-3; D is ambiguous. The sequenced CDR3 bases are TGCGCCAGCAGCTTAAACATGGCAGGATCAGCAGATACG. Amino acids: CASSLNMAGSADT. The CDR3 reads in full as CASSLNMAGSADTQYF.